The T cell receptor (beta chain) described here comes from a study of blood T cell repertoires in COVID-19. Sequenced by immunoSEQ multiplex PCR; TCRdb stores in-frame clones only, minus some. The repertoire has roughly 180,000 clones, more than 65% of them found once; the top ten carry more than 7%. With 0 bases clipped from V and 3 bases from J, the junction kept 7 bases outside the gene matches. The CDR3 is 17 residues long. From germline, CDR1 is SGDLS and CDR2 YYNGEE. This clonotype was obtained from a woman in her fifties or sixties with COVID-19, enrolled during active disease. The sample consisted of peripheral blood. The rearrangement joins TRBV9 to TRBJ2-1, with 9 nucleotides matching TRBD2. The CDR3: CASSVGRLAGFYNEQFF. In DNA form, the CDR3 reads TGTGCCAGCAGCGTAGGTAGGCTAGCGGGATTCTACAATGAGCAGTTCTTC.